These T cell receptor beta chains were read from a single sample in a study of T cell responses to AZD1222 COVID-19 vaccine. Measured with immunoSEQ multiplex PCR; TCRdb has only the in-frame clones, and not every one. The repertoire holds 150,000 or so clones, with under 95% as singletons. Sample: peripheral blood, taken on day 0 of AZD1222 vaccination. These receptors were obtained from an adult in good health. The CDR3 runs from the conserved cysteine through the conserved F or W. The order of the fields is CDR3 DNA, CDR3 protein, V gene, D gene, J gene, clone size. The D gene is left open where the match is weak. Clone size appears in some rows only: once, few, many, or a class for an expanded clone.

DNA: TGTGCCTGTAACAGGGGGCTCGGCGGGGAGCTGTTTTTT
CDR3: CACNRGLGGELFF
V: TRBV30
D: TRBD1
J: TRBJ2-2
size: few

DNA: TGCGCCAGCAGCGTGCACGTTCTAGCGGCCTACGAGCAGTACTTC
CDR3: CASSVHVLAAYEQYF
V: TRBV5-1
D: TRBD2
J: TRBJ2-7
size: -

DNA: TGCAGCGTTGGGACAGATAGCAATCAGCCCCAGCATTTT
CDR3: CSVGTDSNQPQHF
V: TRBV29-1
D: -
J: TRBJ1-5
size: -

DNA: TGTGCCAGCAGTACCCTGGGGCAGGGCTTATATGGCTACACCTTC
CDR3: CASSTLGQGLYGYTF
V: TRBV6-5
D: -
J: TRBJ1-2
size: -

DNA: TGTGCCAGCAGTTCCCTCGGGCAGGGGGCACCAGATACGCAGTATTTT
CDR3: CASSSLGQGAPDTQYF
V: TRBV6-5
D: TRBD1
J: TRBJ2-3
size: -

DNA: TGCAGCGTCTCTGGGGGGACAGGGCACAAATACACTGAAGCTTTCTTT
CDR3: CSVSGGTGHKYTEAFF
V: TRBV29-1
D: TRBD1
J: TRBJ1-1
size: -

DNA: TGTGCCACCCCGGGACACAACTCTGGAAACACCATATATTTT
CDR3: CATPGHNSGNTIYF
V: TRBV10-3
D: -
J: TRBJ1-3
size: -

DNA: TGTGCCAGCAGCCCCCGGAGGGGGGCCCAAGAGACCCAGTACTTC
CDR3: CASSPRRGAQETQYF
V: TRBV11-1
D: -
J: TRBJ2-5
size: -

DNA: TGTGCCAGCAGTGAAGGCCGGACAGGGCCGGACACCATATATTTT
CDR3: CASSEGRTGPDTIYF
V: TRBV2
D: TRBD1
J: TRBJ1-3
size: many

DNA: TGTGCCAGCAGCTTGGCACAGGGTAGTAAGGAAGCTTTCTTT
CDR3: CASSLAQGSKEAFF
V: TRBV5-6
D: -
J: TRBJ1-1
size: -

DNA: TGTGCCAGTAGTACACAAACAGGGATCGGTCAGCCCCAGCATTTT
CDR3: CASSTQTGIGQPQHF
V: TRBV19
D: -
J: TRBJ1-5
size: -

DNA: TGCGCCAGCAGCTTGGCCCCCGGGACGGGAAATTCACCCCTCCACTTT
CDR3: CASSLAPGTGNSPLHF
V: TRBV5-1
D: -
J: TRBJ1-6
size: -

DNA: TGTGCCAGCAGCTCGCAACTCGACAGGGAATATCCCTACGAGCAGTACTTC
CDR3: CASSSQLDREYPYEQYF
V: TRBV7-9
D: TRBD1
J: TRBJ2-7
size: few

DNA: TGTGCCAGCAGCAGGGACTTAAACCAAGAGACCCAGTACTTC
CDR3: CASSRDLNQETQYF
V: TRBV14
D: -
J: TRBJ2-5
size: -

DNA: TGTGCCACCAGCAGAGACAGGGGAAGGGAGGGCTACACCTTC
CDR3: CATSRDRGREGYTF
V: TRBV15
D: -
J: TRBJ1-2
size: -

DNA: TGCAGTGCGGAAGCCGGATATGGCTACACCTTC
CDR3: CSAEAGYGYTF
V: TRBV20-1
D: -
J: TRBJ1-2
size: -

DNA: TGTGCCAGCACCCCGCCGGGGGGGCTGTATGGAAACACCATATATTTT
CDR3: CASTPPGGLYGNTIYF
V: TRBV2
D: -
J: TRBJ1-3
size: -

DNA: TGTGCCAGCAGGCCCCCTCGGACAGGGTTAATTGGCTACACCTTC
CDR3: CASRPPRTGLIGYTF
V: TRBV6-5
D: TRBD1
J: TRBJ1-2
size: -

DNA: TGTGCCAGTAGTGGGGACAGGAAAAATTCACCCCTCCACTTT
CDR3: CASSGDRKNSPLHF
V: TRBV19
D: TRBD1
J: TRBJ1-6
size: -

DNA: TGTGCCAGCAGTTCTGACAGCTCTGGGGCCAACGTCCTGACTTTC
CDR3: CASSSDSSGANVLTF
V: TRBV6-2/TRBV6-3
D: -
J: TRBJ2-6
size: -

DNA: TGTGCCAGCAGCTGGACAGGGGCCGGCGCTGAAGCTTTCTTT
CDR3: CASSWTGAGAEAFF
V: TRBV11-2
D: TRBD1
J: TRBJ1-1
size: few

DNA: TGTGCCAGCAGCTTGCCGCCGAGGGATGGGTACCAAGAGACCCAGTACTTC
CDR3: CASSLPPRDGYQETQYF
V: TRBV5-4
D: -
J: TRBJ2-5
size: -

DNA: TGTGCCAGCAGTTTTCAAAATGGACTAGGTTCACCCCTCCACTTT
CDR3: CASSFQNGLGSPLHF
V: TRBV28
D: -
J: TRBJ1-6
size: -

DNA: TGCGCCAGCAGTGAGTCGACAGGGGGTGAAAAACTGTTTTTT
CDR3: CASSESTGGEKLFF
V: TRBV10-1
D: TRBD1
J: TRBJ1-4
size: -

DNA: TGTGCCAGCAGCCCGAGACTAGCTTCCAGCACCGGGGAGCTGTTTTTT
CDR3: CASSPRLASSTGELFF
V: TRBV7-9
D: TRBD2
J: TRBJ2-2
size: -

DNA: TGTGCCAGTAGTATGGGACAGTGGGAATCCTACGAGCAGTACTTC
CDR3: CASSMGQWESYEQYF
V: TRBV19
D: TRBD1
J: TRBJ2-7
size: -

DNA: TGTGCCAGCAGTGCCTTCAGGCGGGGGAGGGGAGACAATGAGCAGTTCTTC
CDR3: CASSAFRRGRGDNEQFF
V: TRBV6-1
D: TRBD2
J: TRBJ2-1
size: -

DNA: TGTGCCAGCAGTTACTATGGACGCGGTACTAATGAAAAACTGTTTTTT
CDR3: CASSYYGRGTNEKLFF
V: TRBV6-5
D: -
J: TRBJ1-4
size: -

DNA: TGTGCCAGCAGCCCTCGCGGCTCGCGTGAGAACACTGAAGCTTTCTTT
CDR3: CASSPRGSRENTEAFF
V: TRBV14
D: -
J: TRBJ1-1
size: -

DNA: TGCGCCAGCAGCCAAGCTGACAGGGCTCGGAGCAATCAGCCCCAGCATTTT
CDR3: CASSQADRARSNQPQHF
V: TRBV4-1
D: TRBD1
J: TRBJ1-5
size: -

DNA: TGTGCCAGCAATGCACCAGGGACGGGCACAGATACGCAGTATTTT
CDR3: CASNAPGTGTDTQYF
V: TRBV6-5
D: -
J: TRBJ2-3
size: -

DNA: TGTGCCAGCAGTGTATCCAGGGGCGAGGGCGTAACTAATGAAAAACTGTTTTTT
CDR3: CASSVSRGEGVTNEKLFF
V: TRBV7-9
D: -
J: TRBJ1-4
size: -

DNA: TGCAGCGTCGCAACAGGGGATCGTCAGCCCCAGCATTTT
CDR3: CSVATGDRQPQHF
V: TRBV29-1
D: TRBD1
J: TRBJ1-5
size: -

DNA: TGTGCCAGCAGTCATGCGGGGGCTAGCGGGAGTGGAGTGCAGTTCTTC
CDR3: CASSHAGASGSGVQFF
V: TRBV28
D: TRBD2
J: TRBJ2-1
size: -

DNA: TGTGCCTGGAGTGCGGTGGGGGGTAACTATGGCTACACCTTC
CDR3: CAWSAVGGNYGYTF
V: TRBV30
D: -
J: TRBJ1-2
size: -

DNA: TGCGCCAGCAGCATAGATACACGCTCTGGAAACACCATATATTTT
CDR3: CASSIDTRSGNTIYF
V: TRBV5-1
D: -
J: TRBJ1-3
size: -

DNA: TGTGCCAGCAGTGAAGTGAAACAGGGGGTCCCTGAAGCTTTCTTT
CDR3: CASSEVKQGVPEAFF
V: TRBV2
D: TRBD1
J: TRBJ1-1
size: -

DNA: TGTGCCAGCAGCGCGAGAGTCAACACTGAAGCTTTCTTT
CDR3: CASSARVNTEAFF
V: TRBV3-1/TRBV3-2
D: -
J: TRBJ1-1
size: -

DNA: TGTGCCAGCAGTTCCGGGGGAGGTGGCTACACCTTC
CDR3: CASSSGGGGYTF
V: TRBV12-3/TRBV12-4
D: -
J: TRBJ1-2
size: -

DNA: TGTGCCAGCAGTTTATGGAACACTGAAGCTTTCTTT
CDR3: CASSLWNTEAFF
V: TRBV12-3/TRBV12-4
D: -
J: TRBJ1-1
size: once

DNA: TGTGCCAGCAGCCGTTTACAGGCGATCAATGAAAAACTGTTTTTT
CDR3: CASSRLQAINEKLFF
V: TRBV5-5
D: -
J: TRBJ1-4
size: -